What follows is one T cell receptor (beta chain) and its context. V lost 8 bases and J 0 bases, leaving 11 bases between the germline ends. The CDR3 is 15 amino acids. Germline-derived CDR1 and CDR2 are SNHLY and FYNNEI. The recently defined diagnostic criteria for definite or probable disease were met by the Susac syndrome patients. The CD8+ and CD4+ T cells were isolated magnetically using a negative isolation approach, whereas the TEMRA cells were enriched by FACS. This sample is drawn from a study of CD8 T cells in Susac syndrome. Across the study: At the time their blood was drawn, patients with Susac syndrome were either therapy-naive, on corticosteroids (with some of them also receiving intravenous immunoglobulin), or on intravenous immunoglobulin alone.

The authors reverse transcribed roughly 0.5 to 1 ug RNA with random hexamers. Amplification of TCR beta CDR3 across 54 Vbeta and 13 Jbeta was performed with immunoSEQ multiplex PCR. A single record per CDR3 protein comes from TCRdb applying MiXCR to the immunoSEQ multiplex PCR reads. This sample yields tens of thousands of distinct CDR3 sequences, of which roughly 91% are seen a single time; roughly 0.56% belongs to the top ten. Sequences were obtained from CD4+ T cells from PBMCs. The chain uses TRBV2 and TRBJ1-6; D gene unclear. The TCR comes from a human donor with Susac syndrome. The CDR3 nucleotides read TGTGCCAGCGGGCGGGAGAGCTCCTATAATTCACCCCTCCACTTT. Translated, it gives CASGRESSYNSPLHF.